This TCR beta chain originates from a study of OX40 agonist ivuxolimab in advanced cancers. V lost 8 bases and J lost 7, with 17 bases in between. The CDR3 extends over 13 amino acids. Looked up from germline, CDR1 is LGHNT and CDR2 is FRNRAP. Method: immunoSEQ multiplex PCR; TCRdb's copy keeps in-frame clones and lacks some. The repertoire consists of under 75,000 clones, with roughly 86% occurring once and the leading ten covering around 2.1%. The sample here was CD4+ or CD8+ T cells sorted from blood, taken in a trial of the OX40 agonist ivuxolimab. The chain couples TRBV12-5 to TRBJ2-5, with D perhaps matching TRBD2 (6 bases). The receptor comes from an adult with an advanced solid tumor such as melanoma, head and neck, liver or kidney cancer. Written as DNA, the CDR3 is TGTGCTAGTACCGGCAGGGAGGATGTGACCCAGTACTTC. As protein: CASTGREDVTQYF.